The present TCR beta chain was sequenced within a study of blood T cell repertoires in COVID-19. Study as a whole: The United States, Italy and Spain provided the acute and convalescent COVID-19 samples. PBMCs, B-cell-depleted T cells, or T cells were the source of the cDNA or gDNA that made up the material.

Participants were placed into cohorts based on the clinical history they reported. In the original workflow: Amplifying reference gene primers gave estimates of nucleated cell counts. TCRdb keeps only in-frame clones here, not all; method: immunoSEQ multiplex PCR. D and trimming come from the DNA, and the V and J calls and clone size come from that table. This sample has hundreds of thousands of clones, with around four fifths found just once. CDR3 length equals 16 residues. V shed 5 bases and J 3 bases; nucleotides not matched to a gene: 2. From germline, CDR1 is SEHNR and CDR2 FQNEAQ (reference sequence).

The chain employs TRBV7-9 and TRBJ2-2; TRBD2 matches 14 bases. Specimen: PBMCs or T cells enriched from blood (not recorded which). This receptor was obtained from a woman between 35 and 50 years old who had been exposed to COVID-19. The CDR3 coding sequence is TGTGCCAGCAGCCCGGGACTAGCGGGGGACACCGGGGAGCTGTTTTTT. This sequence encodes CASSPGLAGDTGELFF.